One sample yielded the 23 T cell receptor beta chains listed below, sequenced in a study of T cells in Graves' hyperthyroidism and ophthalmopathy. The source material, RNA transcripts, was used to amplify TCR beta CDR3 regions. First-round RT-PCR targeting the TCR CDR3 was performed with the HTBI primer set. In TCRdb, the multiplex PCR reads were re-called with MiXCR into one record per CDR3 protein. Of about 380,000 distinct CDR3 sequences in the sample, 14% were seen once. The sample consisted of blood. The origin of the receptors is a woman aged 60-75 years with Graves' hyperthyroidism.

The sample holds a few counts of this clonotype. The V gene is TRBV30, the J gene TRBJ2-2, with 7 bases aligning to TRBD2. There are 15 residues in the CDR3. CDR1 is GTSNPN, CDR2 SVGIG, per germline (reference sequence). Unmatched junction bases numbered 11, after V lost 2 bases and J lost 8 bases. The CDR3 region is CAWSSLSGERGELFF. The CDR3 DNA reads TGTGCCTGGAGTTCCCTAAGCGGGGAGAGGGGGGAGCTGTTTTTT.

Concerning this clonotype itself: A read error may produce the germline difference seen at one junction end. The chain uses TRBV11-3 and TRBJ2-2; TRBD2 matches at 12 bases. The germline V gene encodes CDR1 SGHNT and CDR2 YENEEA. The CDR3 sequence is 16 residues long. The CDR3 nucleotides are TGTGCCGGCAGCCCAGGGACTAGCGGGTGGGCCGGGGAGCTGTTTTTT. It codes for CAGSPGTSGWAGELFF. The full variable domain, in which reference TRBV11-3 and TRBJ2-2 provide the parts outside the CDR3, is EAGVVQSPRYKIIEKKQPVAFWCNPISGHNTLYWYLQNLGQGPELLIRYENEEAVDDSQLPKDRFSAERLKGVDSTLKIQPAELGDSAVYLCAGSPGTSGWAGELFFGEGSRLTVL.

This clonotype occurred a few times. This may stem from a read error, because a much larger clone lies one nucleotide away. The rearrangement uses TRBV20-1 and TRBJ1-5; weak D call: TRBD1 (6 bases). The V gene lost 1 base and the J gene lost 0 bases, with 13 bases spanning the gap. CDR3 size: 16 residues. The germline CDR1 and CDR2 sequences are DFQATT and SNEGSKA (reference sequence). The CDR3 nucleotides read TGCAGTGCTAGAGGGGTACAGGGAAATAGCAATCAGCCCCAGCATTTT. Its translation is CSARGVQGNSNQPQHF.

There are a few counts of this clonotype. CDR3 in DNA: TGTGCCAGCAGCTTGACGCTAGCGGGAGGACGCACAGATACGCAGTATTTT. Translating gives CASSLTLAGGRTDTQYF. This rearrangement joins TRBV5-6 to TRBJ2-3; TRBD2 matches 11 bases. Per germline, CDR1 SGHDT and CDR2 YYEEEE. The CDR3 consists of 17 residues. Trimming cost V 1 base and J 1 base; bases outside gene matches: 5.

This clonotype has a count of ten or more. The chain links TRBV12-3 or TRBV12-4 to TRBJ2-2; a weak D match, TRBD2 (6 bases). Trimming pared 6 bases from V and 6 bases from J, leaving 14 bases between. The CDR3 totals 14 residues. The DNA for the CDR3 is TGTGCCAGCAGCTCAGCTAGCGTCCCCGGGGAGCTGTTTTTT. Its protein product is CASSSASVPGELFF.

This clonotype was seen at least ten times. This CDR3 reads CSARTSRNTGELFF. The CDR3 nucleotides are TGCAGTGCGCGGACTAGCAGGAACACCGGGGAGCTGTTTTTT. This chain links TRBV20-1 with TRBJ2-2; 8 bases match TRBD2. V trimming: 6 bases; J trimming: 1 base; junction bases outside the gene matches: 4. The germline CDR1 and CDR2 sequences are DFQATT and SNEGSKA (reference sequence). The CDR3 loop spans 14 amino acids.

In its sample, this clonotype was seen many times. The chain has TRBV10-3 and TRBJ2-7, with 10 bases lining up with TRBD1. There are 14 residues in the CDR3. Trimming took 8 bases from V and 5 from J; bases not matched to a gene: 9. CDR1 is ENHRY and CDR2 is SYGVKD in the germline V gene. This chain's CDR3 is CAIRPGTGEHEQYF. For the CDR3, the DNA is TGTGCCATCCGCCCTGGGACAGGGGAGCACGAGCAGTACTTC.

This clonotype was recorded at least ten times. The rearrangement links TRBV3-1 to TRBJ2-7; D may be TRBD1 (6 bases). Germline V gene lookup returns CDR1 LGHDT and CDR2 YNNKEL (reference sequence). V dropped 0 bases and J dropped 3 bases, with 15 bases sitting between them. The CDR3 spans 16 residues. The CDR3 DNA reads as TGTGCCAGCAGCCAAGATAGCAGGGGAGTTTTCTACGAGCAGTACTTC. Translated, it gives CASSQDSRGVFYEQYF.

The chain combines TRBV11-2 with TRBJ2-5; D ambiguous. V shed 7 bases and J shed 0 bases, with 9 bases lying between them. The CDR3 sequence is 13 residues long. The germline CDR1 and CDR2 sequences are SGHAT and FQNNGV. The CDR3 sequence is CASMGQNQETQYF. DNA for the CDR3: TGTGCCAGCATGGGTCAGAACCAAGAGACCCAGTACTTC. The full variable domain, completed using reference TRBV11-2 and TRBJ2-5, is EAGVAQSPRYKIIEKRQSVAFWCNPISGHATLYWYQQILGQGPKLLIQFQNNGVVDDSQLPKDRFSAERLKGVDSTLKIQPAKLEDSAVYLCASMGQNQETQYFGPGTRLLVL.

There are a few counts of this clonotype. This rearrangement joins TRBV19 to TRBJ2-3; D is unclear. CDR1 is LNHDA and CDR2 is SQIVND in the germline V gene (reference sequence). Between the trimmed V and J ends, which lost 1 base and 2 bases, there was a span of 7 bases. The CDR3 length is 14 residues. The CDR3 here is CASSIGGYTDTQYF. DNA of the CDR3: TGTGCCAGTAGTATAGGCGGTTACACAGATACGCAGTATTTT. The variable domain in full, with the rest retrieved from reference TRBV19 and TRBJ2-3, is DGGITQSPKYLFRKEGQNVTLSCEQNLNHDAMYWYRQDPGQGLRLIYYSQIVNDFQKGDIAEGYSVSREKKESFPLTVTSAQKNPTAFYLCASSIGGYTDTQYFGPGTRLTVL.

This clonotype was seen at least ten times. The J gene is TRBJ2-3, the V gene TRBV30; TRBD2 matches 10 bases. CDR1 is GTSNPN and CDR2 is SVGIG in the germline V gene (reference sequence). V lost 4 bases to trimming and J lost 5 bases; unmatched junction nucleotides: 6. The CDR3 loop spans 14 amino acids. CDR3 amino acids: CAWTWASGRDTQYF. CDR3 DNA: TGTGCCTGGACTTGGGCTAGCGGGAGAGATACGCAGTATTTT.

Regarding this clonotype: This CDR3 is missing its conserved last phenylalanine or tryptophan, likely due to a read error. The chain combines TRBV6-1 with TRBJ1-1; possible D gene TRBD1, 5 bases. CDR1 is MNHNS and CDR2 is SASEGT in the germline V gene. Trimming stripped 6 bases from V and 5 bases from J, with 19 bases between. The CDR3 loop spans 15 amino acids. The CDR3 coding sequence is TGTGCCAGCAGCACATACGGGGCACGGAGTACTGAAGCTTTCCTT. Protein product: CASSTYGARSTEAFL.

This clonotype was detected only a few times. This chain links TRBV30 with TRBJ2-7, with D possibly being TRBD2 (5 bases). This CDR3 has 12 amino acids. Germline-derived CDR1 and CDR2 are GTSNPN and SVGIG (reference sequence). This CDR3 is CGGSRGRYEQYF. Here the CDR3 DNA reads TGTGGTGGGAGCCGGGGTAGGTACGAGCAGTACTTC.

This clonotype was recorded at least ten times. The gene calls are TRBV18 and TRBJ1-1; D possibly corresponds to TRBD1 (5 bases). CDR1 is KGHSH, CDR2 LQKENI, per germline. V lost 6 bases to trimming and J lost 0 bases, with 8 bases between them. The CDR3 covers 13 residues. The CDR3 here is CASSADMNTEAFF. CDR3 bases: TGTGCCAGCTCGGCGGACATGAACACTGAAGCTTTCTTT.

This clonotype occurred many times. The chain couples TRBV13 to TRBJ2-3; 10 bases map to TRBD2. This CDR3 comprises 18 residues. V shed 1 base and J 4 bases; nucleotides not matched to a gene: 11. Germline V gene lookup returns CDR1 PRHDT and CDR2 FYEKMQ (reference sequence). The CDR3 region has the DNA TGTGCCAGCAGCTTAGTTACTAGGTCTAGCGGGAGATCAGATACGCAGTATTTT. This gives the protein CASSLVTRSSGRSDTQYF.

This clonotype was found many times. The rearrangement uses TRBV24-1 and TRBJ2-3; 11 positions agree with TRBD2. The CDR3 contains 15 residues. Germline CDR1 is KGHDR and CDR2 is SFDVKD. V dropped 4 bases and J dropped 6; count of bases not matched to a gene: 5. CDR3 protein: CATSELAGVWDTQYF. Here the CDR3 DNA reads TGTGCCACCAGTGAACTAGCGGGAGTTTGGGATACGCAGTATTTT.

At least ten counts were recorded for this clonotype. J is TRBJ1-1 and V is TRBV6-1; D not resolved. The CDR3 has 14 amino acids. The V end was cut by 7 bases, the J end by 3 bases, with 15 bases between. From germline, CDR1 is MNHNS and CDR2 SASEGT. The CDR3 DNA sequence: TGTGCCAGCATCTCCGGGGTCAGCTACACTGAAGCTTTCTTT. Translating it yields CASISGVSYTEAFF.

This sequence joins TRBV15 and TRBJ1-4, with D uncertain. The germline V gene encodes CDR1 LNHNV and CDR2 YYDKDF (reference sequence). V was trimmed by 3 bases and J by 3 bases, leaving 8 bases between them. The length of the CDR3 is 14 residues. This chain's CDR3 is CATSSRQSNEKLFF. The CDR3 coding sequence is TGTGCCACCAGCAGCCGGCAGTCTAATGAAAAACTGTTTTTT.

There are many counts of this clonotype. The CDR3 reads CSARPGTSGSNEQFF. CDR3 coding DNA: TGCAGCGCCCGGCCAGGGACTAGCGGGAGCAATGAGCAGTTCTTC. This chain connects TRBV29-1 to TRBJ2-1, with TRBD2 identical over 14 bases. The CDR3 is made up of 15 amino acids. With 7 bases clipped from V and 6 bases from J, the junction kept 8 bases outside the gene matches. The germline CDR1 and CDR2 sequences are SQVTM and ANQGSEA.

This clonotype was seen repeatedly, ten times or more. The chain links TRBV12-3 or TRBV12-4 to TRBJ2-3; 9 bases line up with TRBD2. V gave up 3 bases and J gave up 2 bases; unmatched junction bases: 6. The CDR3 is 16 residues long. The CDR3 nucleotides are TGTGCCAGCAGTTTTGTGGCGGGAGGGACCACAGATACGCAGTATTTT. Protein: CASSFVAGGTTDTQYF.

This clonotype has ten or more counts. The rearrangement joins TRBV6-1 to TRBJ2-7; TRBD2 is a possible D gene (6 bases). Germline CDR1 is MNHNS and CDR2 is SASEGT. V lost 6 bases, J lost 1 base, and 13 bases lay in between. The CDR3 runs to 14 residues. The CDR3 loop reads CASRGLDPSYEQYF. CDR3 sequence (DNA): TGTGCCAGCAGGGGACTTGATCCTTCCTACGAGCAGTACTTC.

V usage is TRBV4-1 and J usage is TRBJ1-5; D might be TRBD1 (6 bases). The CDR3 runs 17 residues. The ends were cut back, 0 bases at V and 2 bases at J, with 14 bases in the middle. The germline V gene encodes CDR1 MGHRA and CDR2 YSYEKL. The CDR3 nucleotides are TGCGCCAGCAGCCAAGATGCAGGGGATTGGGGCAATCAGCCCCAGCATTTT. Its protein product is CASSQDAGDWGNQPQHF.

This clonotype was detected a few times. The V call is TRBV7-8, the J call TRBJ1-1, with 9 positions matching TRBD1. The germline gives CDR1 SGHVS, CDR2 FQNEAQ. This CDR3 is built from 16 residues. Trimming at V came to 6 bases and at J to 0 bases, leaving 8 bases not matched to a gene. The CDR3 here is CASSLRTGVVNTEAFF. The CDR3 DNA follows: TGTGCCAGCAGTCTACGGACAGGGGTTGTGAACACTGAAGCTTTCTTT. The whole variable domain, remainder taken from reference TRBV7-8 and TRBJ1-1, is GAGVSQSPRYKVAKRGQDVALRCDPISGHVSLFWYQQALGQGPEFLTYFQNEAQLDKSGLPSDRFFAERPEGSVSTLKIQRTQQEDSAVYLCASSLRTGVVNTEAFFGQGTRLTVV.